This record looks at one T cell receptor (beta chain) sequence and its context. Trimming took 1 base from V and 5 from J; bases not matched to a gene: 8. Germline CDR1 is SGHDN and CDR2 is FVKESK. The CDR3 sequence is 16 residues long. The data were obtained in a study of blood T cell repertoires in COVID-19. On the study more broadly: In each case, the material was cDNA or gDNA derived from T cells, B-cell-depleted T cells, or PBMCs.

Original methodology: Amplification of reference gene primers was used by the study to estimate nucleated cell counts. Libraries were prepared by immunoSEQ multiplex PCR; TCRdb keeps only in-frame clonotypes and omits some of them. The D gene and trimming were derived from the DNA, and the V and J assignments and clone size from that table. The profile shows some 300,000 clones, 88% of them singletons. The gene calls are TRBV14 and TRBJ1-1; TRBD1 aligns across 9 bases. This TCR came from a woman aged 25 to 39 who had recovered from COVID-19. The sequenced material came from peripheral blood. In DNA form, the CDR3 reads TGTGCCAGCAGCCAAGGGACAGGGGTTCCGGGGACTGAAGCTTTCTTT. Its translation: CASSQGTGVPGTEAFF.